Listed here are 9 T cell receptor beta chains from one sample, sequenced in a study of blood T cell repertoires in COVID-19. Repertoires were generated with immunoSEQ multiplex PCR, while TCRdb's copy carries only in-frame clones and drops some. The sample has about 150,000 clones; 60% to 80% are singletons. Sequenced: peripheral blood. The origin of the receptors is a man between 45 and 60 years old with active or convalescent COVID-19.

This clone showed up just a few times. This rearrangement joins TRBV29-1 to TRBJ1-2; D ambiguous. There are 13 residues in the CDR3. V was shortened by 6 bases and J by 4 bases, with 15 bases between the two germline ends. Germline values: CDR1 SQVTM, CDR2 ANQGSEA. The CDR3 coding sequence is TGCAGCGTGCGGGTGGCGACTCTCTATGGCTACACCTTC. Protein product: CSVRVATLYGYTF.

The rearrangement uses TRBV28 and TRBJ1-3, with a possible D match to TRBD1 (5 bases). The V gene lost 2 bases and the J gene lost 2 bases, with 10 bases spanning the gap. From germline, CDR1 is MDHEN and CDR2 SYDVKM. This CDR3 contains 15 residues. For the CDR3, the DNA is TGTGCCAGCAGTTTAGAGGCAGGGACTGGAAACACCATATATTTT. Translation gives CASSLEAGTGNTIYF.

This chain joins TRBV9 and TRBJ2-3; 9 positions match TRBD2. Germline trimming cut 0 bases from V and 7 bases from J; bases unmatched to any gene: 9. Germline CDR1 SGDLS, CDR2 YYNGEE. The CDR3 sequence is 16 residues long. The CDR3 region has the DNA TGTGCCAGCAGCGTAGCTGAGGCGGGAGGGCAGAATACGCAGTATTTT. It encodes CASSVAEAGGQNTQYF.

Notes on this clone: One end of the junction does not line up with germline, which may come from a read error. The rearrangement uses TRBV28 and TRBJ2-7; 8 bases agree with TRBD2. The CDR3 contains 15 residues. Germline V gene sequence: CDR1 MDHEN, CDR2 SYDVKM. CDR3 residues: CASRFRAGGSYEQYF. The DNA for the CDR3 is TGTGCCAGCCGTTTTCGGGCGGGGGGCTCCTACGAGCAGTACTTC.

This clone has only one observation. This rearrangement joins TRBV5-1 to TRBJ2-7, with TRBD2 matching over 8 bases. J gave up 2 bases and V 2 bases, and 6 bases lay outside the gene matches. The germline V gene encodes CDR1 SGHRS and CDR2 YFSETQ. CDR3 length: 15 residues. CDR3 DNA sequence: TGCGCCAGCAGCTTTCGAACGGGAGGGCCCTACGAGCAGTACTTC. It is translated as CASSFRTGGPYEQYF.

The chain links TRBV4-1 to TRBJ1-1; 8 positions agree with TRBD1. There are 16 residues in the CDR3. The germline gives CDR1 MGHRA, CDR2 YSYEKL. Unmatched junction bases numbered 5, after V lost 0 bases and J lost 2 bases. In DNA, the CDR3 is TGCGCCAGCAGCCAAGATCCGACAGGGGTAAACACTGAAGCTTTCTTT. Residues: CASSQDPTGVNTEAFF.

The chain recombines TRBV6-4 with TRBJ2-3, with D maybe TRBD1 (6 bases). Trimming took 3 bases from V and 0 from J, leaving 10 bases between them. Germline assignment: CDR1 MRHNA and CDR2 SNTAGT. The CDR3 covers 15 residues. CDR3 DNA sequence: TGTGCCAGCAGTGAAACAGGACAGAGCACAGATACGCAGTATTTT. Translated: CASSETGQSTDTQYF.

The chain joins TRBV28 to TRBJ2-7, with 9 bases that match TRBD1. V lost 5 bases and J lost 4; bases outside the gene matches: 6. CDR1 and CDR2 (germline): MDHEN, SYDVKM. The CDR3 runs 14 residues. CDR3 sequence: CASSRQGGWYEQYF. The CDR3 DNA follows: TGTGCCAGCAGTCGACAGGGGGGTTGGTACGAGCAGTACTTC.

The chain's CDR3 is CASSFDRVETQYF. The CDR3 nucleotides read TGCGCCAGCAGCTTTGACAGGGTAGAGACCCAGTACTTC. The chain uses TRBV5-1 and TRBJ2-5; TRBD1 agrees at 7 bases. The germline V gene has CDR1 SGHRS and CDR2 YFSETQ. The length of the CDR3 is 13 residues. The junction had 2 bases not matched to a gene; V was cut back by 2 bases and J by 4 bases.